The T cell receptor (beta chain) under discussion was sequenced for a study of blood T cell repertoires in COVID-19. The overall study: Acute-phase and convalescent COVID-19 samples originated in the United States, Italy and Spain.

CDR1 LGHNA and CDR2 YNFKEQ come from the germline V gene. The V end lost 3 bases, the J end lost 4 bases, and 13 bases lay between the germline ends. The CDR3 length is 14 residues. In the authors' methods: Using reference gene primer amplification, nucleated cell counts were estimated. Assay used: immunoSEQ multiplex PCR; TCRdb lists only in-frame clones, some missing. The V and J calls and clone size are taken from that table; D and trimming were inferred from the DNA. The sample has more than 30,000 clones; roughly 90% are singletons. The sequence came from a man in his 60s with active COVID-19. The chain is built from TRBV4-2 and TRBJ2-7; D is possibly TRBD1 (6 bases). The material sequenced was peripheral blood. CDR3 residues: CASSQTGHIYEQYF. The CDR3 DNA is TGTGCCAGCAGCCAGACGGGACATATATACGAGCAGTACTTC.